Listed below are T cell receptor beta chains from one sample, sequenced in a study of blood T cell repertoires in COVID-19. The repertoire was sequenced with immunoSEQ multiplex PCR; TCRdb's copy has only in-frame clones and lacks some. The sample yields about 220,000 clones, about 87% seen once. Sequencing used PBMCs or T cells enriched from blood (not recorded which). The source of these receptors is a woman younger than 45 with acute COVID-19. The CDR3 runs from the conserved cysteine through the conserved F or W. The D gene is left open where the match is weak. Clone size is given for some rows only: seen once, a few or many times, or a class if the clone is expanded.

d_gene,abundance,v_gene,j_gene,CDR3aa,CDR3nt
TRBD1,.,TRBV5-1,TRBJ2-3,CASSLRQGTDTQYF,TGCGCCAGCAGCCTTCGACAGGGGACAGATACGCAGTATTTT
TRBD1,.,TRBV25-1,TRBJ2-5,CASSGTGGEETQYF,TGTGCCAGCAGTGGGACAGGGGGCGAAGAGACCCAGTACTTC
TRBD1,few,TRBV4-1,TRBJ1-2,CASSQGQNYGYTF,TGCGCCAGCAGCCAGGGACAGAACTATGGCTACACCTTC
TRBD1,.,TRBV30,TRBJ1-2,CAWSGGPIYGYTF,TGTGCCTGGTCAGGGGGCCCAATCTATGGCTACACCTTC
TRBD1,.,TRBV7-9,TRBJ2-7,CASTPDRAEQYF,TGTGCCAGCACCCCCGACAGGGCCGAGCAGTACTTC
TRBD1,.,TRBV9,TRBJ1-2,CASSVGTGKNGYTF,TGTGCCAGCAGCGTAGGGACAGGGAAAAATGGCTACACCTTC
TRBD1,.,TRBV11-1,TRBJ1-3,CASSPRRQGDGNTIYF,TGTGCCAGCAGCCCCCGACGACAGGGAGACGGAAACACCATATATTTT
TRBD2,.,TRBV18,TRBJ2-5,CASSPREGSETQYF,TGTGCCAGCTCACCAAGGGAGGGATCCGAGACCCAGTACTTC
TRBD1,.,TRBV5-5,TRBJ2-7,CASSEPDRGWEQYF,TGTGCCAGCAGCGAACCGGACAGGGGTTGGGAGCAGTACTTC
.,.,TRBV7-2,TRBJ1-2,CASSLAPQGNGYTF,TGTGCCAGCAGCTTAGCACCACAGGGTAATGGCTACACCTTC
TRBD1,.,TRBV13,TRBJ1-2,CASSLTGQGYGYTF,TGTGCCAGCAGCTTAACGGGACAGGGGTATGGCTACACCTTC
.,once,TRBV10-2,TRBJ1-3,CASSESWGQGTGNTIYF,TGCGCCAGCAGTGAGTCGTGGGGGCAGGGAACTGGAAACACCATATATTTT
.,.,TRBV6-2/TRBV6-3,TRBJ2-1,CASSYRHEDNEQFF,TGTGCCAGCAGTTACCGTCACGAGGACAATGAGCAGTTCTTC
.,.,TRBV2,TRBJ2-1,CASHPGRGFYNEQFF,TGTGCCAGCCACCCGGGGCGGGGATTCTACAATGAGCAGTTCTTC
TRBD1,few,TRBV5-1,TRBJ1-2,CASSPAQDRGAGYTF,TGCGCCAGCAGCCCGGCTCAGGACAGGGGAGCTGGCTACACCTTC
.,.,TRBV5-1,TRBJ1-4,CASRQETEGEKLFF,TGCGCCAGCAGGCAGGAGACGGAGGGAGAAAAACTGTTTTTT
.,.,TRBV5-6,TRBJ1-1,CASSFMEAEAFF,TGTGCCAGCAGCTTTATGGAGGCTGAAGCTTTCTTT
.,.,TRBV7-8,TRBJ1-6,CASSPSALVYSPLHF,TGTGCCAGCAGCCCCAGCGCCCTGGTATATTCACCCCTCCACTTT
.,.,TRBV29-1,TRBJ2-1,CSAWVASVGGEQFF,TGCAGCGCCTGGGTGGCTAGCGTTGGGGGTGAGCAGTTCTTC